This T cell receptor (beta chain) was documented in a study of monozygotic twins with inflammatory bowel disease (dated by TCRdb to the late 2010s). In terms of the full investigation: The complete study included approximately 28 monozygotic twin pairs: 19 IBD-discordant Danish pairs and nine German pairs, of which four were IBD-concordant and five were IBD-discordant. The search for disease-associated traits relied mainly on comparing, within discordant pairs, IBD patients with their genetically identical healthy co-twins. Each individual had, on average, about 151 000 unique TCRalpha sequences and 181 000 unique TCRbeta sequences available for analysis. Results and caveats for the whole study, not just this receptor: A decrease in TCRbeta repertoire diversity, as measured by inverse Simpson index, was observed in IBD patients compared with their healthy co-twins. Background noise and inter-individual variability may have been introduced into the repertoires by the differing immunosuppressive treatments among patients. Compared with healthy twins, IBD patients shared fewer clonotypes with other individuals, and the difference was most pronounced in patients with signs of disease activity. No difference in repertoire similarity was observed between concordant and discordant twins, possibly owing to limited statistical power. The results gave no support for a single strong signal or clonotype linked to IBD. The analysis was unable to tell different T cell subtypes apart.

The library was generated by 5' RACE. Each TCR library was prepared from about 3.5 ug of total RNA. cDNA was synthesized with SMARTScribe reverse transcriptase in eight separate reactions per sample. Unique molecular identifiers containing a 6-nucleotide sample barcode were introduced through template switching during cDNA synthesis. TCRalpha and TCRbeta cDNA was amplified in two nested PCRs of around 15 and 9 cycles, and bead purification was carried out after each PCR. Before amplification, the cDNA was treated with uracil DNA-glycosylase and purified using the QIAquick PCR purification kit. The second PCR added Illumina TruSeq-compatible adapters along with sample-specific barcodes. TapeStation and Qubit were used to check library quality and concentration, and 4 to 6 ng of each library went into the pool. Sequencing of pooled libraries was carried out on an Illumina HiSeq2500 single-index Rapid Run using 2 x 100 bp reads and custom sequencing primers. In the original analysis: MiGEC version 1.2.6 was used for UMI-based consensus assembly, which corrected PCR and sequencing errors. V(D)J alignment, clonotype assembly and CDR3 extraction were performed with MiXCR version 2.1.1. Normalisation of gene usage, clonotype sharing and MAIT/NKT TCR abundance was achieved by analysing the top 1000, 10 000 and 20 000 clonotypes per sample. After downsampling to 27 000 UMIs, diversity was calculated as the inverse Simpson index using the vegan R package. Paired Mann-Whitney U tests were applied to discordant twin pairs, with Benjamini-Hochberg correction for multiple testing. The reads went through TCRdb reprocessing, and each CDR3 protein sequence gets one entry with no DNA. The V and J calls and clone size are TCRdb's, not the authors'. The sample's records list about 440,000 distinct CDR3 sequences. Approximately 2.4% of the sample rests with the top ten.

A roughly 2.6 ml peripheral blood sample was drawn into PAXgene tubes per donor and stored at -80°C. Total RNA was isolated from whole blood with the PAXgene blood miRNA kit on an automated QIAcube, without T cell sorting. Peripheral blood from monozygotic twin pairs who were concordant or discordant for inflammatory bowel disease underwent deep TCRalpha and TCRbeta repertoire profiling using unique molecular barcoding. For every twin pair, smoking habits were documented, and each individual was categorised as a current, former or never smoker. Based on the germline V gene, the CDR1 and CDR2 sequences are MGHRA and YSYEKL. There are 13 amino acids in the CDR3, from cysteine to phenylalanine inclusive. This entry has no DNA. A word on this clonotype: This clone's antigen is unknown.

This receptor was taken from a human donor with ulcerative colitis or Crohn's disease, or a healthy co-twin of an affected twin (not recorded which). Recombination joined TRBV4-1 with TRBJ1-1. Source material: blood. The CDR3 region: CASSQVLNEKAFF.